This T cell receptor beta chain was documented in a study of cytotoxic CD8 clonotypes in ibrutinib-treated CLL. Study at large: Patient counts were around 10 relapsed/refractory, over 14 treatment-naive and under 18 IGHV unmutated. Across samples, productive templates numbered about 240,000 and productive rearrangements reached roughly 98,000 on average.

General study points: At progression, clonality fell back toward baseline after rising at ibrutinib response.

As regards this clone: The antigen remains unidentified.

The repertoire was sequenced with immunoSEQ multiplex PCR; TCRdb's copy has only in-frame clones and lacks some. Seen here are about 140,000 clones, 60% to 85% observed once, and the top ten hold 25% to 30%. Losses at the gene ends were 4 bases for V and 7 bases for J; bases not matched to a gene: 6. CDR1 and CDR2 from the germline V gene are KGHSH and LQKENI. The CDR3 has 14 amino acids. Sequencing used PBMCs, obtained after 12 months of ibrutinib treatment. This TCR derives from a human donor with chronic lymphocytic leukemia. The genes are TRBV18 and TRBJ1-3; 8 bases are a match to TRBD1. Here the CDR3 DNA reads TGTGCCAGCTCACGAGACAGGGGAGTGAACACCATATATTTT. Translating gives CASSRDRGVNTIYF. Filled out from reference TRBV18 and TRBJ1-3, the complete variable domain reads NAGVMQNPRHLVRRRGQEARLRCSPMKGHSHVYWYRQLPEEGLKFMVYLQKENIIDESGMPKERFSAEFPKEGPSILRIQQVVRGDSAAYFCASSRDRGVNTIYFGEGSWLTVV.